This T cell receptor beta chain was sequenced for a study of cytomegalovirus exposure and HLA in healthy donors. Across the study: From about 180 million T cells, an earlier analysis saw under 140 million unique TCR beta sequences. Falling in the Caucasian-associated ancestry cluster were 80% to 90% of approximately 410 genotyped donors.

Points from the study as a whole: Most CMV-associated TCR beta chains were later found to appear HLA-restricted.

PCR was performed using 60 Vbeta and 13 Jbeta primers. Generated by immunoSEQ multiplex PCR, the TCRdb table keeps only in-frame clones and is missing some. The sample lists roughly 60,000 clones; 77% were seen once. V was clipped by 2 bases and J by 8 bases; unmatched bases: 15. This CDR3 has 17 amino acids. The germline gives CDR1 MGHRA, CDR2 YSYEKL. The table lists this clone with a count of one. The antigen is not known. This TCR was recovered from a woman aged 40 to 49 in good health and CMV-seropositive. The sample was PBMCs. The chain has TRBV4-1 and TRBJ1-2; 9 nucleotides align to TRBD1. Here the CDR3 reads CASSQLLLDRGNRGYTF. The CDR3 nucleotides are TGCGCCAGCAGCCAACTTCTGCTGGACAGGGGAAATCGGGGCTACACCTTC.